This T cell receptor beta chain is from a study of tumor and adjacent non-tumor tissue in lung cancer. Germline CDR1 MNHNS, CDR2 SASEGT. The CDR3 sequence is 13 residues long. This sample's RNA came from whole unsorted tissue. This clonotype was observed once. Just one base apart from a much larger clone, this may be a read error. A modified ARM-PCR protocol with three rounds of nested PCR amplified TCRbeta. One entry per CDR3 protein, called by TCRdb with MiXCR from the multiplex PCR reads. The sample gives over 110,000 distinct CDR3 sequences, around 67% of which show up once; 15% to 20% is in the top ten.

Sequencing was carried out using lung tumor tissue. This chain uses TRBV6-1 with TRBJ2-1; D unclear. The receptor was derived from a man aged 55 to 70 with small cell lung cancer. The CDR3 nucleotides are TGTGTCAGCAGTGAGGACGCGAAAGATGAGCAGTTCTTC. Encoded protein: CVSSEDAKDEQFF.